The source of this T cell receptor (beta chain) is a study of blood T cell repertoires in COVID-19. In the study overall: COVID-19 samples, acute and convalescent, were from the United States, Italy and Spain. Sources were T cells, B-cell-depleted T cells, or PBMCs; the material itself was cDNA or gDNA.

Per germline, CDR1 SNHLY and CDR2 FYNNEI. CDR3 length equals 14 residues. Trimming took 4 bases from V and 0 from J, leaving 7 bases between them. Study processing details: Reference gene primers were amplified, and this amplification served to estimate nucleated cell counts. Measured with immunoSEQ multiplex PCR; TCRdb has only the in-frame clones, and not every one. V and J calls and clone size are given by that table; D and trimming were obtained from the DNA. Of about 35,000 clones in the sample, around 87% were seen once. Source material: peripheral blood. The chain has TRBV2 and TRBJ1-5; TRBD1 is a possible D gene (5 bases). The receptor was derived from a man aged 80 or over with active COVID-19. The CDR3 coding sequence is TGTGCCAGCAGTGGACAGCCTAGCAATCAGCCCCAGCATTTT. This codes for CASSGQPSNQPQHF.